This is a list of T cell receptor beta chains from one sample in a study of T cell repertoires in cytomegalovirus infection. TCRdb processed the reads anew with MiXCR; each CDR3 protein has one entry. The sample holds about 63,000 distinct CDR3 sequences, 20% seen once. Their target antigens are unknown. The sequenced sample was CD8+ T cells from cultured PBMCs, obtained from culture after CMV antigen stimulation. The receptors were gathered from a human donor in good health (CMV status not recorded). Some clones in this sample may be carry-over from other donors' samples. Both conserved end residues are part of each CDR3. A D gene is named only where the DNA matches it firmly. Size is stated for part of the rows, as once, few or many counts, or as a class when the clone is expanded.

D gene	V gene	J gene	clone size	CDR3 DNA	CDR3 protein
.	TRBV12-3/TRBV12-4	TRBJ2-5	.	TGTGCCAGCAGCTCTCAGGGGGGCCAAGAGACCCAGTACTTC	CASSSQGGQETQYF
TRBD1	TRBV4-3	TRBJ2-3	few	TGCGCCAGCAGCCAAGAAGGGACAGGGGTAGCAGATACGCAGTATTTT	CASSQEGTGVADTQYF
.	TRBV12-3/TRBV12-4	TRBJ1-2	many	TGTGCCAGCAGTTTAGCCGGGGGAGGGAACTATGGCTACACCTTC	CASSLAGGGNYGYTF
.	TRBV7-2	TRBJ2-7	.	TGTGCCAGCACTCCGGTCTCCTACGAGCAGTACTTC	CASTPVSYEQYF
.	TRBV3-1	TRBJ1-3	few	TGTGCCAGCAGCCCAGAGGGGAACACCATATATTTT	CASSPEGNTIYF
.	TRBV7-2	TRBJ2-5	.	TGTGCCAGCAGCTTAGCGTCCTCCACGGGAGAGACCCAGTACTTC	CASSLASSTGETQYF
.	TRBV14	TRBJ1-2	few	TGTGCCAGCAGCCAAGGAGGGGCCGCCTATGGCTACACCTTC	CASSQGGAAYGYTF
.	TRBV11-2	TRBJ2-1	.	TGTGCCAGCAGCTTAGTGGTAGGAAGCTACAATGAGCAGTTCTTC	CASSLVVGSYNEQFF
.	TRBV28	TRBJ1-2	.	TGTGCCAGCAGTTTCTCTTCAGGTGCGGAAGACTATGGCTACACCTTC	CASSFSSGAEDYGYTF
.	TRBV27	TRBJ2-6	few	TGTGCCAGCAGTTCCCAGGGAGGCAGTGGGGCCAACGTCCTGACTTTC	CASSSQGGSGANVLTF
TRBD1	TRBV27	TRBJ2-7	many	TGTGCCAGCAGTGGCATCCGGGACAGCTACGAGCAGTACTTC	CASSGIRDSYEQYF
.	TRBV6-5	TRBJ1-1	few	TGTGCCAGCAGTACCGGCGGCATGAACACTGAAGCTTTCTTT	CASSTGGMNTEAFF
.	TRBV7-6	TRBJ2-1	few	TGTGCCAGCAGTCCCGCGGCACTCTTTGAGCAGTTCTTC	CASSPAALFEQFF
.	TRBV24-1	TRBJ1-2	once	TGTGCCACCAGTGATTTTAGCGTTAACTATGGCTACACCTTC	CATSDFSVNYGYTF
TRBD2	TRBV7-3	TRBJ2-1	.	TGTGCCAGCAGCTTAACGGGGCGGGGGAACCCTCTCAACAATGAGCAGTTCTTC	CASSLTGRGNPLNNEQFF
TRBD1	TRBV20-1	TRBJ2-5	few	TGCAGTGCACTCGACAGGGCGAGTTCGAGGCGAGGGGAGACCCAGTACTTC	CSALDRASSRRGETQYF
.	TRBV5-6	TRBJ1-5	.	TGTGCCAGCAGCTTGGCACCCGACGGAAGCAATCAGCCCCAGCATTTT	CASSLAPDGSNQPQHF
.	TRBV7-2	TRBJ1-2	.	TGTGCCAGCAGTGGGGACTTAGGCTATGGCTACACCTTC	CASSGDLGYGYTF
.	TRBV6-5	TRBJ1-1	.	TGTGCCAGCAGTTACTCTCCTTTCGAGTCCACCTCGATCTTGAACACTGAAGCTTTCTTT	CASSYSPFESTSILNTEAFF
.	TRBV6-2/TRBV6-3	TRBJ2-3	many	TGTGCCAGCAGTTACTCGGAAGCGGCAGATACGCAGTATTTT	CASSYSEAADTQYF
.	TRBV7-8	TRBJ1-1	.	TGTGCCAGCAGCCTCAGGGAACTGAACACTGAAGCTTTCTTT	CASSLRELNTEAFF
TRBD1	TRBV7-6	TRBJ2-7	few	TGTGCCAGCAGCTTATGGTCAGGGGGCTCCTACGAGCAGTACTTC	CASSLWSGGSYEQYF
.	TRBV4-1	TRBJ1-1	few	TGCGCCAGCAGCCAAGATCCTGGGACTGAAGCTTTCTTT	CASSQDPGTEAFF
.	TRBV12-3/TRBV12-4	TRBJ1-5	.	TGTGCCAGCAGCCTTGGAAGGGACCAGCATTTT	CASSLGRDQHF
TRBD1	TRBV7-2	TRBJ2-5	few	TGTGCCAGCAGCTTCCCCGGGACAGATCAAGAGACCCAGTACTTC	CASSFPGTDQETQYF
.	TRBV7-8	TRBJ1-4	.	TGTGCCAGCAGCTTAGGGAGGTCCCTCAGTGAAAAACTGTTTTTT	CASSLGRSLSEKLFF
.	TRBV7-2	TRBJ1-1	many	TGTGCCAGCAGCCTGAGGACAGTGGGGAACGATGAAGCTTTCTTT	CASSLRTVGNDEAFF
.	TRBV9	TRBJ1-1	few	TGTGCCAGCAGCGTAGCTCCGGGGGGTCCGGGAGCTTTCTTT	CASSVAPGGPGAFF